The sequence of this T cell receptor beta chain was determined in a study of blood T cells in healthy people across ages. This CDR3 is 15 amino acids long. A J-beta primer mix and a sample-barcoded 5' primer were used in a second PCR of roughly 6 to 11 cycles. TCRdb re-analysed the 5' RACE reads in MiXCR, keeping a single row per CDR3 protein. The sample shows 700,000 or so distinct CDR3 sequences, over 40% of them seen only once. This clonotype was seen a handful of times. Sequenced input: blood. The origin of this receptor is a man older than 75 in good health. The chain links TRBV21-1 to TRBJ2-3; the table assigns TRBD2, which was not confirmed against the DNA. TRBV21-1 is marked as a pseudogene. The CDR3 loop is CASSKIVLRPDTQYF. Written as DNA, the CDR3 is TGTGCCAGCAGCAAAATCGTCCTTAGGCCCGATACGCAGTATTTT.